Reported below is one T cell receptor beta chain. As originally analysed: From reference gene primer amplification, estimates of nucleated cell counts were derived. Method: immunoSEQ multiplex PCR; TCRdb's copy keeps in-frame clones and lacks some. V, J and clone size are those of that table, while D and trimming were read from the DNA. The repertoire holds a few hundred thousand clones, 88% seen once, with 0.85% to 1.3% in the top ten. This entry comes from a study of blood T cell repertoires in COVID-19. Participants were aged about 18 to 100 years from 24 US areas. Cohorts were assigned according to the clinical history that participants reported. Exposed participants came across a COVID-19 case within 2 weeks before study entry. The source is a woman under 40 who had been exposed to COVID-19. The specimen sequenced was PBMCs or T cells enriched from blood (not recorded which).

In nucleotides, the CDR3 is TGTGCCAGCAGTAGAACCGGGACAAACTATGGCTACACCTTC. It specifies CASSRTGTNYGYTF. The rearrangement joins TRBV28 to TRBJ1-2; D is possibly TRBD1 (6 bases). The CDR3 is made up of 14 amino acids. Deletions cut 5 bases from V and 2 bases from J, with 12 bases between. The germline V gene has CDR1 MDHEN and CDR2 SYDVKM.